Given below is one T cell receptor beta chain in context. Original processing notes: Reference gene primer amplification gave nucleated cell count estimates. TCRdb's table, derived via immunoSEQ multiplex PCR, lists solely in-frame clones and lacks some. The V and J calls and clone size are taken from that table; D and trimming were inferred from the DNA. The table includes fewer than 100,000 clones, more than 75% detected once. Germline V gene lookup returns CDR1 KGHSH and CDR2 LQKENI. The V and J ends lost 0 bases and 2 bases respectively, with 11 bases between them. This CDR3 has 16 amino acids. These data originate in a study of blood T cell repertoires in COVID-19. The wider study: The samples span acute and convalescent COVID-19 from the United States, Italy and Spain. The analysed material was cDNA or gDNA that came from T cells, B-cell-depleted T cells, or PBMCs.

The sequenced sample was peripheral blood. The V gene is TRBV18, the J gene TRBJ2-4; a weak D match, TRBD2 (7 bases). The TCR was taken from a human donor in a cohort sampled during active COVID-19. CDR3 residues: CASSPPGGLPKNIQYF. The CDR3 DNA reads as TGTGCCAGCTCACCACCGGGGGGGCTTCCCAAAAACATTCAGTACTTC.